This TCR beta chain was sequenced for a study of T-cell reconstitution after alpha-beta-depleted transplantation in children (TCRdb year 2016). Study-level background: T-cell immune reconstitution after TCRalphabeta/CD19-depleted allogeneic hematopoietic cell transplantation in children was quantitatively tracked in the study by means of TCR repertoire profiling. Results the study describes overall, beyond this receptor: Apparently early alphabetaT-cell count recovery about two months after transplant reportedly relied on only several hundred rapidly expanded clones derived from non-depleted graft cells. In some patients, high TCRbeta diversity at day 60 was attributed to recipient T cells and intrathymic progenitors that had survived conditioning. Hyperexpanded clone frequencies declined over subsequent months; after one year, T-cell counts and TCRbeta diversity were mostly attributed to newly produced T cells.

Via the germline V gene (reference sequence), CDR1 is DFQATT and CDR2 SNEGSKA. The junction shows trimming of 3 bases on V and 2 bases on J, plus 15 bases between the germline ends. The CDR3, from cysteine to phenylalanine, totals 15 residues. Only the CDR3 part of the read is kept: 45 bases, read in frame from the first base. Concerning this clonotype: Its antigen specificity is not known. Base-call qualities are not available, and no considerably larger clone is one nucleotide away.

This sample's treatment or condition label indicates: allogeneic hematopoietic cell transplantation with graft depleted of TCRalphabeta T cells and CD19 B cells. Transplant recipients were children who received TCRalphabeta/CD19-depleted allogeneic hematopoietic cell grafts. Library creation used PCR. The instrument was an Illumina HiSeq 2500. TCR library preparation used molecular barcoding, with unique molecular identifiers applied to normalize quantification of the TCRbeta repertoire. TCRdb reprocessing: public reads trimmed at Q25 with fastp, clones called with MiXCR, in-frame beta chains kept. Rows with a matching CDR3 protein are joined into one entry that keeps the most common DNA and genes. In all, the sample holds hundreds of thousands of distinct CDR3 sequences, and 17% of those were seen once. 40% to 50% of the sample comes from the top ten.

The clonotype originates from a male patient aged 2 to 9 who had a stem cell transplant for acute lymphoblastic leukemia, so the T cells may come from the graft donor. This sequence uses TRBV20-1 and TRBJ2-3; there is no confident call for the D gene. This material consisted of PBMCs, mostly from graft donor cells, taken 360 days after TCRalphabeta/CD19-depleted stem cell transplant. CDR3 protein: CSASGGERSTDTQYF. The DNA sequence reads TGCAGTGCTAGTGGTGGGGAAAGATCCACAGATACGCAGTATTTT.